This TCR beta chain was sequenced during a study of T-cell reconstitution after alpha-beta-depleted transplantation in children. Construction of the TCRbeta library involved unique molecular identifiers. TCRdb re-called the PCR reads through MiXCR, storing one row per CDR3 protein. The sample consists of around 200,000 distinct CDR3 sequences, approximately 17% of them appearing once. The junction had 4 bases not matched to a gene; V was cut back by 0 bases and J by 3 bases. This CDR3 has 15 residues. Germline CDR1 SGHRS, CDR2 YFSETQ. The V and J genes are TRBV5-1 and TRBJ2-7; 9 bases are a match to TRBD1. The receptor's source is a male patient between 2 and 10 years old who had a stem cell transplant for acute lymphoblastic leukemia, so the T cells may come from the graft donor. The sequencing used PBMCs, mostly from graft donor cells, collected 360 days after TCRalphabeta/CD19-depleted stem cell transplant. This CDR3 is CASSLEGQGIYEQYF. CDR3 DNA: TGCGCCAGCAGCTTGGAGGGACAGGGAATCTACGAGCAGTACTTC.